The 7 T cell receptor beta chains in this list originate from one sample, sequenced in a study of blood T cells in healthy people across ages. The authors ran a second PCR of roughly 6 to 12 cycles using a sample-barcoded 5' primer and a J-beta primer mix. TCRdb re-analysed the 5' RACE reads in MiXCR, keeping a single row per CDR3 protein. The table records some 690,000 distinct CDR3 sequences, about 20% of them present only once. What was sequenced was blood. The receptors were sampled from a man between 65 and 79 years old in good health.

The chain recombines TRBV3-1 with TRBJ2-2, with TRBD1 matching over 8 bases. The CDR3 sequence is 15 residues long. V shed 4 bases, J shed 6 bases, and the junction held 7 bases outside the gene matches. Germline CDR1 and CDR2: LGHDT and YNNKEL (reference sequence). The CDR3, as DNA: TGTGCCAGCAGCCTTTTTCGGACAGGGTCCGGGGAGCTGTTTTTT. As protein: CASSLFRTGSGELFF.

This clonotype came up a few times. This chain links TRBV12-3 or TRBV12-4 with TRBJ2-4, with 7 nucleotides matching TRBD2. The CDR3 is made up of 14 amino acids. The junction had 9 bases not matched to a gene; V was cut back by 7 bases and J by 6 bases. The CDR3 coding sequence is TGTGCCAGCAATCTAGCGGAGCAGCGAAACATTCAGTACTTC. This translates into CASNLAEQRNIQYF.

V gene TRBV12-3 or TRBV12-4 combines with J gene TRBJ1-1; D is unclear. The CDR3 totals 12 residues. Trimming shortened V by 5 bases and J by 7 bases, and 11 bases separated the two germline ends. The CDR3 nucleotides read TGTGCCAGCAGTCATGCCGGGGATGAAGCTTTCTTT. Translated: CASSHAGDEAFF.

The chain is built from TRBV7-9 and TRBJ2-3; 7 bases fit TRBD2. CDR1 and CDR2 from the germline V gene are SEHNR and FQNEAQ (reference sequence). V lost 6 bases, J lost 0 bases, and 9 bases stayed unmatched. This CDR3 spans 16 amino acids. CDR3 in DNA: TGTGCCAGCAGTTATCGGACGCGGGGGAGCACAGATACGCAGTATTTT. Translating it yields CASSYRTRGSTDTQYF.

The V call is TRBV29-1, the J call TRBJ2-3; 10 nucleotides line up with TRBD1. The CDR3 contains 13 residues. Germline loops: CDR1 SQVTM, CDR2 ANQGSEA. V was pared by 4 bases and J by 6 bases, with 4 bases of the junction left unmatched. The CDR3 here is CSVGDRGGDTQYF. Here the CDR3 DNA reads TGCAGCGTTGGGGACAGGGGTGGTGATACGCAGTATTTT.

The chain employs TRBV7-6 and TRBJ2-2, with 10 bases fitting TRBD2. This CDR3 spans 16 amino acids. Looked up from germline, CDR1 is SGHVS and CDR2 is FNYEAQ. With V trimmed by 3 bases and J by 6 bases, 7 bases remained unmatched. The CDR3 nucleotides read TGTGCCAGCAGCTTTAGCGGGAGGCCCCCAGCCGGGGAGCTGTTTTTT. Its protein product is CASSFSGRPPAGELFF.

The chain is built from TRBV12-3 or TRBV12-4 and TRBJ2-1, with D maybe TRBD2 (6 bases). This CDR3 has 14 amino acids. V shed 8 bases and J shed 7 bases, with 18 bases lying between them. CDR3 amino acids: CASAKGGASNEQFF. CDR3 DNA: TGTGCCAGCGCGAAGGGAGGCGCCTCAAATGAGCAGTTCTTC.